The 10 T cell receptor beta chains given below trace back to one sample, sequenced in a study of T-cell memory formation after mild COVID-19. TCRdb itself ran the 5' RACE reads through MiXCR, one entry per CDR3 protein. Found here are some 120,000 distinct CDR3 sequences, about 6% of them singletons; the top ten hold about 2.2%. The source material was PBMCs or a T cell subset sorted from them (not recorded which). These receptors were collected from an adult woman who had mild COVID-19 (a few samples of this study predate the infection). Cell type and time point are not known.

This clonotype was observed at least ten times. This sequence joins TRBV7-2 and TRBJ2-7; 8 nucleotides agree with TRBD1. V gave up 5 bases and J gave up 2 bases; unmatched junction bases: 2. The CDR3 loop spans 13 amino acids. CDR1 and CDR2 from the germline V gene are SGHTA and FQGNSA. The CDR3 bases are TGTGCCAGCAGCCGGGGACAGGCCTACGAGCAGTACTTC. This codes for CASSRGQAYEQYF.

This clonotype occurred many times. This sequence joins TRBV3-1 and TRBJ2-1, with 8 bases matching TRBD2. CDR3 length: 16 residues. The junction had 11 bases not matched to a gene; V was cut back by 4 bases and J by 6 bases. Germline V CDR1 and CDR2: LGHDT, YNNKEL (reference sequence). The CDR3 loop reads CASSRDTGTRSNEQFF. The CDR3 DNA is TGTGCCAGCAGCCGCGATACCGGGACTAGAAGCAATGAGCAGTTCTTC.

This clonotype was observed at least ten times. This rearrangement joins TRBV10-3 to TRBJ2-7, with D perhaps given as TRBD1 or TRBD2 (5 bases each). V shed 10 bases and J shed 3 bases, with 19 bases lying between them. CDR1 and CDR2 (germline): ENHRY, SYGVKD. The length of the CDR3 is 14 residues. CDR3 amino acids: CATGTTSSGYEQYF. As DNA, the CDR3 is TGTGCCACCGGGACCACCTCTTCAGGCTACGAGCAGTACTTC.

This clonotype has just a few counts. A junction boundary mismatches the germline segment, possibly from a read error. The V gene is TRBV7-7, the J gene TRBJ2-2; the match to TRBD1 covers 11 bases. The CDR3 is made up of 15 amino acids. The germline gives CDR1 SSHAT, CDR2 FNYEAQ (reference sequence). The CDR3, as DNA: TGTGCTAGCAGCCCGGACAGGGGGCGAAGCGGGGAGCTGTTTTTT. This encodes CASSPDRGRSGELFF.

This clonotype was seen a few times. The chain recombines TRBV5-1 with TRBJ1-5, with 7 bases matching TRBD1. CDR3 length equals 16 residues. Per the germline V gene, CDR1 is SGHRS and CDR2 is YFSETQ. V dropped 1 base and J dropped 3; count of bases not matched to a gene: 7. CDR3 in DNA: TGCGCCAGCAGCTTGAATCCCGGGACAGTCAATCAGCCCCAGCATTTT. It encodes CASSLNPGTVNQPQHF.

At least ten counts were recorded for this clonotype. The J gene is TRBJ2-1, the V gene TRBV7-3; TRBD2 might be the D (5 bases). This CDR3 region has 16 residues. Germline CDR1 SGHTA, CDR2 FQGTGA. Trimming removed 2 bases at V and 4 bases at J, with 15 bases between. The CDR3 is CASSLSPARRYNEQFF. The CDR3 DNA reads TGTGCCAGCAGCTTATCCCCAGCCCGGAGGTACAATGAGCAGTTCTTC.

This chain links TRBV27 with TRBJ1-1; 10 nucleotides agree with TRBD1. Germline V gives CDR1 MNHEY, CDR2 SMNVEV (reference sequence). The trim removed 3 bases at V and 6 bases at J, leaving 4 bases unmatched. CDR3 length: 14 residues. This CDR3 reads CASSFRQGAAEAFF. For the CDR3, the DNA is TGTGCCAGCAGTTTTCGACAGGGGGCCGCTGAAGCTTTCTTT.

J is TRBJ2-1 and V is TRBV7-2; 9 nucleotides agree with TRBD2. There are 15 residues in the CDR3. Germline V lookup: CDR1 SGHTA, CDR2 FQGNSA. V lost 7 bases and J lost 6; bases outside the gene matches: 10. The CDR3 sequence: CASTSPLAGTNEQFF. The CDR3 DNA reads TGTGCCAGCACCTCCCCCCTAGCGGGGACCAATGAGCAGTTCTTC. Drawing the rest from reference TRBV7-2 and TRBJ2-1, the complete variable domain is GAGVSQSPSNKVTEKGKDVELRCDPISGHTALYWYRQSLGQGLEFLIYFQGNSAPDKSGLPSDRFSAERTGGSVSTLTIQRTQQEDSAVYLCASTSPLAGTNEQFFGPGTRLTVL.

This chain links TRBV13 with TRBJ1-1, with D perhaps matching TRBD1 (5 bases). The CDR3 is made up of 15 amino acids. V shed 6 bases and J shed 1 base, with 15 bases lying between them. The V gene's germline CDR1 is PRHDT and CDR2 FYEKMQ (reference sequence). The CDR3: CASRKGGVANTEAFF. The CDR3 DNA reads TGTGCCAGCAGGAAAGGAGGGGTGGCGAACACTGAAGCTTTCTTT.

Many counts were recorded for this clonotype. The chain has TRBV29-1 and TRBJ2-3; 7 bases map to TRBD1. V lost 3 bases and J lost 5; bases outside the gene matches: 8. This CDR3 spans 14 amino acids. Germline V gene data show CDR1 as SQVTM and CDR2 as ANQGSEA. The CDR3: CSVDMAAGGDTQYF. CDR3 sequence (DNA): TGCAGCGTTGACATGGCCGCAGGGGGAGATACGCAGTATTTT.